The source of this T cell receptor (beta chain) is a study of shared clonotypes between healthy human individuals. Assay: immunoSEQ multiplex PCR; the TCRdb copy retains only in-frame clones and omits some. The sample lists approximately 1,500,000 clones, about 98% occurring once. CDR3 length equals 12 residues. Deletions cut 8 bases from V and 3 bases from J, with 8 bases between. CDR1 SNHLY and CDR2 FYNNEI come from the germline V gene. This chain joins TRBV2 and TRBJ2-1, with D unclear. The clonotype comes from a man aged 30 to 39 in good health. Sequencing was carried out using naive CD4+ T cells sorted from blood. Subset meaning: CD45RA+ positively selected. The CDR3 region has the DNA TGTGCCAGCGCTGGGTACTACAATGAGCAGTTCTTC. This sequence encodes CASAGYYNEQFF.